The entry below describes one T cell receptor (beta chain). With 3 bases removed from V and 3 bases from J, the gap between germline ends came to 12 bases. CDR3 length equals 14 residues. CDR1 is GTSNPN, CDR2 SVGIG, per germline (reference sequence). This entry comes from a study of identifying expanded T cells in peripheral blood. The data were produced by immunoSEQ multiplex PCR, yet TCRdb's version contains in-frame clones alone and is incomplete. In the table there are 50,000 to 75,000 clones, approximately 83% of which are singletons. The sequence was obtained from a person aged 18 to 69 in good health. The chain joins TRBV30 to TRBJ1-5; no definite D call. Sequencing used blood. CDR3 amino acids: CAWSRGGNNQPQHF. The CDR3 nucleotides read TGTGCCTGGAGCCGAGGTGGGAACAATCAGCCCCAGCATTTT.